Following are 12 T cell receptor beta chains from one sample sequenced in a study of blood T cell repertoires in COVID-19. Profiled with immunoSEQ multiplex PCR; TCRdb holds only in-frame clones, not every one. The sample yields approximately 240,000 clones, 75% to 90% seen once. The material sequenced was PBMCs or T cells enriched from blood (not recorded which). These receptors originate from a woman under 30 in a cohort exposed to, infected with or recovered from COVID-19 (not recorded which).

The V call is TRBV7-6, the J call TRBJ2-1; TRBD2 matches at 14 bases. CDR3 length: 21 residues. V lost 6 bases and J lost 0; bases outside the gene matches: 16. Germline CDR1 SGHVS, CDR2 FNYEAQ. Here the CDR3 DNA reads TGTGCCAGCAGTACACCTCCGACTAGCGGGAGGGCCGGGAGCTCCTACAATGAGCAGTTCTTC. It encodes CASSTPPTSGRAGSSYNEQFF.

The J gene is TRBJ1-1, the V gene TRBV3-1 (or the pseudogene TRBV3-2); D is perhaps TRBD1 (5 bases). Looked up from germline, CDR1 is LGHDT and CDR2 is YNNKEL (reference sequence). Trimming stripped 3 bases from V and 0 bases from J, with 11 bases between. There are 15 residues in the CDR3. CDR3 coding DNA: TGTGCCAGCAGCCAGGAGACAGAAGTGAACACTGAAGCTTTCTTT. This sequence encodes CASSQETEVNTEAFF.

The J gene is TRBJ2-7, the V gene TRBV11-3; D remains ambiguous. The CDR3 spans 13 residues. Trimming left V 2 bases short and J 3 bases short, with 8 bases between. Per germline, CDR1 SGHNT and CDR2 YENEEA. The CDR3 region is CASSLSPYYEQYF. The DNA of the CDR3 is TGTGCCAGCAGCTTATCCCCCTACTACGAGCAGTACTTC.

The V call is TRBV7-2, the J call TRBJ2-7, with TRBD2 matching over 10 bases. After removal of 3 bases from V and 3 bases from J, the junction contained 2 bases not matched to a gene. Germline V CDR1 and CDR2: SGHTA, FQGNSA. This CDR3 region has 14 residues. The DNA for the CDR3 is TGTGCCAGCAGCTTGGAGCGGGGGGGCTACGAGCAGTACTTC. This translates into CASSLERGGYEQYF.

The chain has TRBV10-2 and TRBJ1-5; 9 nucleotides line up with TRBD1. The trim removed 4 bases at V and 7 bases at J, leaving 5 bases unmatched. CDR3 length: 14 amino acids. Germline CDR1 and CDR2: WSHSY and SAAADI. CDR3 region: CASSGTGGGQPQHF. The CDR3 DNA reads TGCGCCAGCAGTGGAACAGGGGGCGGACAGCCCCAGCATTTT.

The CDR3 sequence: CASSQEGGGNQPQHF. CDR3 coding DNA: TGTGCCAGCAGCCAAGAAGGGGGAGGCAATCAGCCCCAGCATTTT. The chain links TRBV3-1 (or the pseudogene TRBV3-2) to TRBJ1-5, with a tentative D call TRBD1 (6 bases). The germline V gene has CDR1 LGHDT and CDR2 YNNKEL (reference sequence). CDR3 size: 15 residues. Trimming pared 0 bases from V and 2 bases from J, leaving 8 bases between.

The chain uses TRBV9 and TRBJ2-5, with 13 bases matching TRBD2. The CDR3 has 17 amino acids. The germline V gene has CDR1 SGDLS and CDR2 YYNGEE. V lost 4 bases, J lost 7 bases, and 13 bases stayed unmatched. Here the CDR3 reads CASSSQGLAGRVGTQYF. The CDR3 coding sequence is TGTGCCAGCAGCTCACAGGGACTAGCGGGGCGTGTTGGGACCCAGTACTTC.

The rearrangement links TRBV11-2 to TRBJ2-1, with D maybe TRBD2 (5 bases). Trimming left V 3 bases short and J 6 bases short, with 9 bases between. The CDR3 loop spans 13 amino acids. Germline V gene data show CDR1 as SGHAT and CDR2 as FQNNGV. The CDR3 coding sequence is TGTGCCAGCAGCTTTTCGGACTTCAATGAGCAGTTCTTC. Protein: CASSFSDFNEQFF.

The genes are TRBV24-1 and TRBJ2-1; TRBD1 aligns across 7 bases. There are 12 residues in the CDR3. Germline-derived CDR1 and CDR2 are KGHDR and SFDVKD. With V trimmed by 7 bases and J by 8 bases, 4 bases remained unmatched. As DNA, the CDR3 is TGTGCCACCAGCAGGGGGTTCGATGAGCAGTTCTTC. Protein sequence: CATSRGFDEQFF.

V and J are TRBV6-1 and TRBJ2-5, with 7 nucleotides matching TRBD2. The CDR3 covers 15 residues. CDR1 and CDR2 from the germline V gene are MNHNS and SASEGT. The ends lost 2 bases at V and 1 base at J; junction bases unmatched: 4. CDR3: CASSEPGGSQETQYF. In DNA form, the CDR3 reads TGTGCCAGCAGTGAACCGGGAGGATCCCAAGAGACCCAGTACTTC.

The rearrangement uses TRBV18 and TRBJ1-6; D call uncertain. The CDR3 has 14 amino acids. The germline CDR1 and CDR2 sequences are KGHSH and LQKENI. V was cut by 3 bases and J by 5 bases, with 8 bases left in between. Written as DNA, the CDR3 is TGTGCCAGCTCACCCCGACGGGATAATTCACCCCTCCACTTT. Its protein product is CASSPRRDNSPLHF.

This chain connects TRBV11-3 to TRBJ1-1; D unresolved. This CDR3 contains 13 residues. Germline V gene data show CDR1 as SGHNT and CDR2 as YENEEA. Between the trimmed V and J ends, which lost 2 bases and 1 base, there was a span of 5 bases. This chain's CDR3 is CASSLSGNTEAFF. DNA of the CDR3: TGTGCCAGCAGCTTATCCGGGAACACTGAAGCTTTCTTT.